The sequence of this T cell receptor beta chain was determined in a study of T cells after yellow fever vaccination. The study, taken as a whole, reports: It was a small share of clonotypes that appeared in both CD4 and CD8 compartments. Re-detected after boosting: most primary clones, almost 97% of CD4 and about 85% of CD8.

Template-switching 5'RACE yielded the TCR cDNA; a universal primer site and UMIs were added in the process. Via MiXCR, TCRdb re-called the 5' RACE reads, giving one row per CDR3 protein. Counted here are 250,000 or so distinct CDR3 sequences, more than 3.5% occurring once; the ten biggest clones make up 15% to 20%. Germline lookup yields CDR1 SNHLY and CDR2 FYNNEI. Trimming left V 6 bases short and J 4 bases short, with 16 bases between. The CDR3 sequence is 14 residues long. In the case of this clonotype: Antigen specificity is unknown.

This rearrangement joins TRBV2 to TRBJ2-7, with a weak D call TRBD1 (5 bases). The starting material was PBMCs, obtained 15 days after the yellow fever booster vaccination. This TCR came from a man aged 18 to 30 who received the YFV17D yellow fever vaccine. CDR3 region: CASRTDGRWYEQYV. The CDR3 bases are TGTGCCAGCAGGACAGATGGTCGTTGGTACGAGCAGTACGTC.